This TCR beta chain is from a study of blood T cell repertoires in COVID-19. In the study overall: Whether acute or convalescent, the COVID-19 samples came from the United States, Italy and Spain. T cells, B-cell-depleted T cells, or PBMCs provided the cDNA or gDNA that served as material.

Per the study methods: The authors estimated nucleated cell counts from reference gene primer amplification. Some clones are missing from TCRdb's copy, which holds only in-frame ones; the method was immunoSEQ multiplex PCR. Clonal size and the V and J genes are those of that table, whereas D and trimming came from the DNA. The sample lists roughly 150,000 clones, roughly 90% occurring once. This CDR3 region has 13 residues. Trimming removed 5 bases from V and 4 bases from J, with 10 bases in between. CDR1 and CDR2 (germline): MNHEY, SMNVEV (reference sequence). What was sequenced was peripheral blood. The origin of this receptor is a man in his 60s with active or convalescent COVID-19. The rearrangement links TRBV27 to TRBJ2-3; D is ambiguous. The CDR3 sequence is CASSTHWPDTQYF. The CDR3 DNA sequence: TGTGCCAGCAGTACCCATTGGCCAGATACGCAGTATTTT.